A selection of T cell receptor beta chains follows, all from one sample in a study of CD8 T cells in Susac syndrome. TCRdb independently ran MiXCR on the immunoSEQ multiplex PCR reads; one entry per CDR3 protein. This table holds fewer than 85,000 distinct CDR3 sequences, about 95% found once. Sequenced: CD8+ T cells from PBMCs. These receptors all stem from a human donor with Susac syndrome. The CDR3 runs from the conserved cysteine through the conserved F or W. The order of the fields is V gene, J gene, CDR3 protein.

>TRBV29-1|TRBJ2-2
CSVPGSGELFF
>TRBV6-1|TRBJ1-1
CASIIRGGMDTEAFF
>TRBV5-4|TRBJ1-1
CASSLDRNTEAFF
>TRBV13|TRBJ2-7
CASRPKPGLAGGSDEQYF
>TRBV4-2|TRBJ1-1
CASSPTGNTEAFF
>TRBV19|TRBJ1-5
CASMAENSNQPQHF
>TRBV29-1|TRBJ2-1
CSVGLADPGEQFF
>TRBV7-2|TRBJ2-7
CASRDSSEQYF
>TRBV3-1|TRBJ2-5
CASSQAALAEETQYF
>TRBV4-2|TRBJ2-5
CASSGSGLETQYF
>TRBV12-3/TRBV12-4|TRBJ1-1
CASSLDRGLRAFF
>TRBV12-3/TRBV12-4|TRBJ2-7
CASRDRGMNEQYF
>TRBV29-1|TRBJ2-2
CSVLENTGELFF
>TRBV28|TRBJ2-3
CASSSSGGGGPIDTQYF
>TRBV24-1|TRBJ2-1
CATSEFGSSYNEQFF
>TRBV30|TRBJ2-7
CASGLARHEQYF
>TRBV9|TRBJ2-1
CASSVEGYRGNEQFF
>TRBV15|TRBJ2-4
CATRGSAGKNIQYF
>TRBV11-2|TRBJ2-7
CASSFGGDYEQYF
>TRBV19|TRBJ1-1
CASSPSGTEAFF
>TRBV5-6|TRBJ2-7
CASSFLRDSYEQYF
>TRBV29-1|TRBJ2-7
CSVEDPNLGYEQYF
>TRBV7-9|TRBJ2-1
CASSFGTGASYNEQFF
>TRBV5-6|TRBJ2-7
CASSLGLAGGDQYF
>TRBV7-8|TRBJ1-1
CASSWTGGSTEAFF
>TRBV2|TRBJ2-2
CASSGTWGDTGELFF
>TRBV24-1|TRBJ2-3
CATSDFQGGTDTQYF
>TRBV6-4|TRBJ1-2
CASSGTGGGDGYTF
>TRBV19|TRBJ2-2
CASSAGTPGELFF
>TRBV20-1|TRBJ2-3
CSARHELDTQYF
>TRBV30|TRBJ2-7
CAWRGDGSSYEQYF
>TRBV25-1|TRBJ2-7
CASSERALALLPYEQYF
>TRBV20-1|TRBJ2-1
CSARGISSSYNEQFF
>TRBV19|TRBJ1-5
CASSTQTGPASQPQHF
>TRBV7-2|TRBJ1-1
CASSLNLEAFF
>TRBV27|TRBJ2-2
CASSSTGWDTGELFF